A single sample gave rise to the 27 T cell receptor beta chains below, sequenced in a study of STAT5B mutations in CD4+ large granular lymphocyte leukemia. Only in-frame clones appear in the TCRdb table, and some are missing; sequencing was by immunoSEQ multiplex PCR. The sample yields 20,000 to 25,000 clones, less than 80% seen once. What was sequenced was CD4+ T cells from blood buffy coats. The receptors were sampled from a human donor in good health.

This rearrangement joins TRBV29-1 to TRBJ1-2; a possible D gene is TRBD1 (6 bases). Germline values: CDR1 SQVTM, CDR2 ANQGSEA. V was pared by 4 bases and J by 4 bases, with 10 bases between. This CDR3 contains 12 residues. CDR3 sequence reads: CSVGQAPYGYTF. In nucleotides, the CDR3 is TGCAGCGTTGGACAGGCTCCCTATGGCTACACCTTC.

This sequence joins TRBV18 and TRBJ1-6; tentative D call: TRBD1 (6 bases). CDR1 and CDR2 (germline): KGHSH, LQKENI. V lost 6 bases and J 6 bases, leaving 15 bases between the germline ends. The CDR3 runs 15 residues. Here the CDR3 reads CASSAETGSNSPLHF. The CDR3 nucleotides are TGTGCCAGCTCTGCCGAGACAGGTAGTAATTCACCCCTCCACTTT.

CDR3 nucleotide sequence: TGTGCTAGTGGTTTGGGCGGGGGGCCCTACAATGAGCAGTTCTTC. It encodes CASGLGGGPYNEQFF. The chain links TRBV12-5 to TRBJ2-1; 8 bases line up with TRBD2. V shed 1 base and J 2 bases; nucleotides not matched to a gene: 1. This CDR3 is built from 15 residues. Germline values: CDR1 LGHNT, CDR2 FRNRAP. Full variable domain (rest looked up from reference TRBV12-5 and TRBJ2-1): DARVTQTPRHKVTEMGQEVTMRCQPILGHNTVFWYRQTMMQGLELLAYFRNRAPLDDSGMPKDRFSAEMPDATLATLKIQPSEPRDSAVYFCASGLGGGPYNEQFFGPGTRLTVL.

This chain links TRBV18 with TRBJ1-5; D unresolved. Between the trimmed V and J ends, which lost 2 bases and 7 bases, there was a span of 9 bases. CDR1 is KGHSH and CDR2 is LQKENI in the germline V gene. The CDR3 totals 13 residues. The CDR3 DNA reads TGTGCCAGCTCACCAGGACCCGTCCAGCCCCAGCATTTT. The encoded protein is CASSPGPVQPQHF.

This chain joins TRBV28 and TRBJ1-2, with D hard to call. The germline V gene has CDR1 MDHEN and CDR2 SYDVKM. The CDR3 is 13 amino acids. Trimming pared 4 bases from V and 8 bases from J, leaving 14 bases between. In nucleotides, the CDR3 is TGTGCCAGCAGTTGGATCAAGGTTGGGGGCTACACCTTC. Translation: CASSWIKVGGYTF.

This clone has more than one count but fewer than ten. The chain uses TRBV5-4 and TRBJ2-1; a possible D gene is TRBD1 (5 bases). The CDR3 length is 14 residues. The ends were cut back, 3 bases at V and 2 bases at J, with 9 bases in the middle. Per the germline V gene, CDR1 is SGHNT and CDR2 is YYREEE (reference sequence). The CDR3, as DNA: TGTGCCAGCAGCTCTCAGGGAACCTACAATGAGCAGTTCTTC. Residues: CASSSQGTYNEQFF.

The V call is TRBV28, the J call TRBJ2-7; no clear D. Trimming took 6 bases from V and 0 from J, leaving 12 bases between them. This CDR3 comprises 14 residues. The germline CDR1 and CDR2 sequences are MDHEN and SYDVKM. CDR3 sequence: CASRPRGRSYEQYF. CDR3 in DNA: TGTGCCAGCAGGCCGCGAGGACGCTCCTACGAGCAGTACTTC.

V is TRBV4-1 and J is TRBJ2-5, with D tentatively TRBD2 (6 bases). The germline V gene has CDR1 MGHRA and CDR2 YSYEKL. This CDR3 has 13 residues. V was trimmed by 4 bases and J by 5 bases, leaving 11 bases between them. As DNA, the CDR3 is TGCGCCAGCAGCCGACTAGTGCGGGAGACCCAGTACTTC. It codes for CASSRLVRETQYF.

In DNA form, the CDR3 reads TGTGCCATCGCCCCAGGACAGGGGGATTCCGAGCAGTACTTC. Protein: CAIAPGQGDSEQYF. The chain recombines TRBV10-3 with TRBJ2-7, with 10 positions matching TRBD1. The V gene end was trimmed by 8 bases and the J gene end by 6 bases; junction bases not matched to a gene: 10. Germline CDR1 and CDR2: ENHRY and SYGVKD. CDR3 length: 14 residues.

This chain links TRBV11-2 with TRBJ2-7; D is uncertain. CDR3 length: 15 amino acids. Per germline, CDR1 SGHAT and CDR2 FQNNGV. The V gene lost 0 bases and the J gene lost 2 bases, with 11 bases spanning the gap. The CDR3 loop reads CASSLDLGWPYEQYF. The CDR3 DNA reads TGTGCCAGCAGCTTAGATTTGGGGTGGCCCTACGAGCAGTACTTC.

V is TRBV7-2 and J is TRBJ2-7; D is undetermined. CDR1 is SGHTA, CDR2 FQGNSA, per germline. The CDR3 has 12 amino acids. Between the trimmed V and J ends, which lost 5 bases and 3 bases, there was a span of 8 bases. The CDR3 DNA is TGTGCCAGCAGCCCAAATAGCTACGAGCAGTACTTC. This sequence encodes CASSPNSYEQYF.

This chain joins TRBV7-3 and TRBJ2-1; the D gene could be TRBD1 or TRBD2 (6 bases each). From germline, CDR1 is SGHTA and CDR2 FQGTGA. The CDR3 runs to 14 residues. The V and J ends lost 1 base and 8 bases respectively, with 12 bases between them. This CDR3 is CASSLIGGIDEQFF. CDR3 in DNA: TGTGCCAGCAGCTTAATCGGGGGCATTGATGAGCAGTTCTTC.

The J gene is TRBJ2-6, the V gene TRBV6-5; D gene unclear. The V end was cut by 2 bases, the J end by 0 bases, with 8 bases between. The CDR3 is made up of 16 amino acids. Germline V gives CDR1 MNHEY, CDR2 SVGAGI. CDR3 sequence reads: CASSYRRTSGANVLTF. CDR3 nucleotide sequence: TGTGCCAGCAGTTACCGCAGAACCTCTGGGGCCAACGTCCTGACTTTC.

V is TRBV18 and J is TRBJ2-3; D gene uncertain. With 0 bases removed from V and 3 bases from J, the gap between germline ends came to 1 base. Per the germline V gene, CDR1 is KGHSH and CDR2 is LQKENI. CDR3 length equals 12 residues. CDR3 bases: TGTGCCAGCTCACCACCGACAGATACGCAGTATTTT. Protein product: CASSPPTDTQYF.

The J gene is TRBJ2-5, the V gene TRBV10-3; D remains ambiguous. CDR1 and CDR2 (germline): ENHRY, SYGVKD. V gave up 4 bases and J gave up 1 base, with 7 bases separating them. This CDR3 comprises 13 residues. CDR3: CAISAALQETQYF. The CDR3 coding sequence is TGTGCCATCAGTGCAGCCCTCCAAGAGACCCAGTACTTC.

The rearrangement links TRBV28 to TRBJ2-7, with a possible D match to TRBD1 (6 bases). The CDR3 runs to 14 residues. With 5 bases removed from V and 2 bases from J, the gap between germline ends came to 13 bases. From germline, CDR1 is MDHEN and CDR2 SYDVKM. CDR3 protein: CASSPQGPPYEQYF. CDR3 nucleotide sequence: TGTGCCAGCAGTCCTCAGGGGCCCCCCTACGAGCAGTACTTC.

The gene calls are TRBV6-1 and TRBJ1-3; D gene ambiguous. Germline V gene lookup returns CDR1 MNHNS and CDR2 SASEGT. V lost 1 base and J 2 bases, leaving 12 bases between the germline ends. The CDR3 runs to 16 residues. The CDR3 is CASSEGGFRAGNTIYF. The CDR3, as DNA: TGTGCCAGCAGTGAAGGAGGGTTCAGAGCTGGAAACACCATATATTTT.

The CDR3 sequence is CASSLPTSYEQYF. DNA of the CDR3: TGCGCCAGCAGCTTGCCCACTTCCTACGAGCAGTACTTC. The chain joins TRBV5-1 to TRBJ2-7; D unresolved. The germline CDR1 and CDR2 sequences are SGHRS and YFSETQ. The CDR3 consists of 13 residues. The V end lost 1 base, the J end lost 1 base, and 6 bases lay between the germline ends.

The chain links TRBV5-6 to TRBJ1-1; D perhaps matches TRBD1 (5 bases). This CDR3 contains 13 residues. Germline V gives CDR1 SGHDT, CDR2 YYEEEE. V shed 3 bases and J shed 5 bases, with 11 bases lying between them. This CDR3 is CASSSRGGTEAFF. CDR3 DNA: TGTGCCAGCAGCTCACGGGGGGGTACTGAAGCTTTCTTT.

J is TRBJ2-7 and V is TRBV7-2; TRBD1 might be the D (5 bases). Germline CDR1 and CDR2: SGHTA and FQGNSA. The germline V and J ends were trimmed by 5 bases and 1 base, with 9 bases remaining between them. There are 13 residues in the CDR3. In DNA form, the CDR3 reads TGTGCCAGCAGCGTGCAGGGATCCTACGAGCAGTACTTC. Its translation: CASSVQGSYEQYF.

This clone was recorded only once. The CDR3 DNA sequence: TGTGCCAGCAGCCCGACATTCCAGGGGCTGGGCACTGAAGCTTTCTTT. Its protein product is CASSPTFQGLGTEAFF. The V and J genes are TRBV7-8 and TRBJ1-1; D possibly corresponds to TRBD1 (6 bases). V dropped 5 bases and J dropped 4 bases, with 20 bases sitting between them. CDR1 is SGHVS and CDR2 is FQNEAQ in the germline V gene. This CDR3 spans 16 amino acids.

V and J are TRBV15 and TRBJ2-5, with a possible D match to TRBD1 (5 bases). The germline V gene has CDR1 LNHNV and CDR2 YYDKDF (reference sequence). The germline V and J ends were trimmed by 0 bases and 4 bases, with 24 bases remaining between them. The CDR3 has 19 residues. This CDR3 is CATSRDLPYTGRVSETQYF. The CDR3 DNA reads TGTGCCACCAGCAGAGATTTACCCTATACAGGAAGGGTTTCAGAGACCCAGTACTTC.

This clone was detected a few times. The V call is TRBV6-1, the J call TRBJ2-7, with a tentative D call TRBD1 (7 bases). Germline assignment: CDR1 MNHNS and CDR2 SASEGT. The germline V and J ends were trimmed by 2 bases and 3 bases, with 11 bases remaining between them. The CDR3 totals 14 residues. CDR3 sequence: CASSEQGGNYEQYF. CDR3 DNA: TGTGCCAGCAGTGAACAGGGGGGAAACTACGAGCAGTACTTC.

The V and J genes are TRBV9 and TRBJ1-3; weak D call: TRBD1 (5 bases). Trimming left V 3 bases short and J 8 bases short, with 21 bases between. This CDR3 has 16 amino acids. The germline CDR1 and CDR2 sequences are SGDLS and YYNGEE. The CDR3 here is CASSARHRRDQDTIYF. For the CDR3, the DNA is TGTGCCAGCAGCGCCCGCCACAGGAGGGATCAAGACACCATATATTTT.

V and J are TRBV5-1 and TRBJ1-2; weak D call: TRBD1 (6 bases). Germline loops: CDR1 SGHRS, CDR2 YFSETQ. The length of the CDR3 is 13 residues. The V and J ends lost 4 bases and 4 bases respectively, with 11 bases between them. In nucleotides, the CDR3 is TGCGCCAGCAGCCTAACAGGGAGCTATGGCTACACCTTC. This codes for CASSLTGSYGYTF.

The rearrangement joins TRBV28 to TRBJ1-2; D is unresolved. Per the germline V gene, CDR1 is MDHEN and CDR2 is SYDVKM. The V and J ends lost 5 bases and 2 bases respectively, with 15 bases between them. The CDR3 sequence is 15 residues long. CDR3 sequence reads: CASSPVKIPNYGYTF. The CDR3 DNA follows: TGTGCCAGCAGTCCTGTAAAGATTCCAAACTATGGCTACACCTTC.

This chain uses TRBV7-9 with TRBJ1-4; D is possibly TRBD1 (5 bases). Looked up from germline, CDR1 is SEHNR and CDR2 is FQNEAQ (reference sequence). The CDR3 loop spans 15 amino acids. The V end lost 1 base, the J end lost 7 bases, and 13 bases lay between the germline ends. The CDR3 nucleotides are TGTGCCAGCAGCTTAGTTAGGGGCCTGAGTGAAAAACTGTTTTTT. As protein: CASSLVRGLSEKLFF.